What follows describes a single TCR beta chain. The data derive from a study of Graves' ophthalmopathy and Graves' hyperthyroidism. Across the study: Stable hyperthyroidism meant no ophthalmopathy within 18 months of follow-up.

Hyperthyroidism patients were newly diagnosed, ill under 2 months, and aged 18 to 65 years. From germline, CDR1 is MNHNS and CDR2 SASEGT. Trimming cost V 6 bases and J 0 bases, with 12 bases left between them. CDR3 size: 14 residues. The TCR beta CDR3 regions underwent amplification from RNA transcripts. Second-round multiplex PCR came after a first-round RT-PCR that employed HTBI primers. TCRdb recomputed calls from the multiplex PCR reads with MiXCR, one row per CDR3 protein. The data hold 450,000 to 600,000 distinct CDR3 sequences, with roughly 39% observed a single time. The J gene is TRBJ2-7, the V gene TRBV6-1; D is perhaps TRBD2 (5 bases). Sequenced sample: peripheral blood or thyroid tissue (not recorded which). The TCR originated in an adult man with Graves' hyperthyroidism. The CDR3 here is CASSAAGSSYEQYF. CDR3 DNA sequence: TGTGCCAGCAGCGCCGCGGGTTCCTCCTACGAGCAGTACTTC.